Here is one T cell receptor beta chain with its context. TCRdb independently ran MiXCR on the RT-PCR reads; one entry per CDR3 protein. In the table there are 98,000 or so distinct CDR3 sequences, approximately 40% of which are singletons. This record belongs to a study of patients and donors after allogeneic stem cell transplantation. CDR1 is MGHDK, CDR2 SYGVNS, per germline. CDR3 length equals 15 residues. V was pared by 8 bases and J by 3 bases, with 12 bases of the junction left unmatched. The TCR comes from a human donor who was either an allogeneic HSCT recipient or a stem cell or donor lymphocyte infusion donor (not recorded which). It is not recorded whose cells these are; they may come from a transplant donor. The sample was blood, either unsorted or a sorted T cell fraction (not recorded which). This sequence joins TRBV25-1 and TRBJ1-1, with 7 bases identical to TRBD1. For the CDR3, the DNA is TGTGCCAGCGGTAAAAGGGGGCTAGGGGACACTGAAGCTTTCTTT. It is translated as CASGKRGLGDTEAFF.